This is a list of T cell receptor beta chains from one sample in a study of cytomegalovirus exposure and HLA in healthy donors. The assay was immunoSEQ multiplex PCR, and TCRdb's table has in-frame clones only and misses some. The table records roughly 80,000 clones, 77% of them present only once. Sample: PBMCs. The receptors here all came from a middle-aged man in good health and CMV-seropositive. CDR3s include the opening cysteine and the closing phenylalanine or tryptophan. D genes are given only for firm matches. Clone sizes are given selectively: once, few, many, or a class where the clone is expanded.

clone_size	d_call	v_call	j_call	cdr3_nt	cdr3_aa
-	-	TRBV19	TRBJ2-3	TGTGCCAGTAGCCTAAACCGGGACAATCCGACCCCTAGCACAGATACGCAGTATTTT	CASSLNRDNPTPSTDTQYF
few	TRBD2	TRBV29-1	TRBJ2-1	TGCAGCGTTGATAAGGGGACTAGCGGGAGAGATGAGCAGTTCTTC	CSVDKGTSGRDEQFF
-	-	TRBV7-3	TRBJ2-1	TGTGCCAGCAGCCCGGGCACCTCCGGGGGCAATGAGCAGTTCTTC	CASSPGTSGGNEQFF
-	-	TRBV7-8	TRBJ1-1	TGTGCCAGCAGCTTACGGGATAGGTGGGTCGTCTCGACTGAAGCTTTCTTT	CASSLRDRWVVSTEAFF
-	TRBD1	TRBV7-9	TRBJ2-7	TGTGCCAGCAGCCGACAGGGCGAGCAGTACTTC	CASSRQGEQYF
-	-	TRBV27	TRBJ2-7	TGTGCCAGCAGTCCCCGGACAGACTACGAGCAGTACTTC	CASSPRTDYEQYF
-	-	TRBV7-2	TRBJ1-3	TGTGCCAGCAGCACCGCCCACGGACTTACGGGAAACACCATATATTTT	CASSTAHGLTGNTIYF
-	TRBD2	TRBV5-1	TRBJ2-1	TGCGCCAGCAGCTTGGCCTCTCGTGGAGCGGGAGCCAATGAGCAGTTCTTC	CASSLASRGAGANEQFF
-	-	TRBV19	TRBJ2-7	TGTGCCACCCAAAGGACACTTTCCTCCTACGAGCAGTACTTC	CATQRTLSSYEQYF
-	TRBD2	TRBV27	TRBJ2-7	TGTGCCAGCAGTTTATCGTGGACTAGCGGGAGATACGAGCAGTACTTC	CASSLSWTSGRYEQYF
-	-	TRBV9	TRBJ1-2	TGTGCCAGCAGCGCCACAACCCCAACAGGGAACTATGGCTACACCTTC	CASSATTPTGNYGYTF
-	TRBD2	TRBV30	TRBJ2-7	TGTGCCCAAAGTTTGGGGGGGAGCTCCTACGAGCAGTACTTC	CAQSLGGSSYEQYF
-	-	TRBV29-1	TRBJ2-7	TGCAGCGTTGAGACAGGAGAAAGCTCCTACGAGCAGTACTTC	CSVETGESSYEQYF
-	TRBD2	TRBV5-1	TRBJ2-3	TGCGCCAGCAGCGCCGGACTAGCGGGAGGGCCCTTCTCTGGCACAGATACGCAGTATTTT	CASSAGLAGGPFSGTDTQYF
few	TRBD2	TRBV18	TRBJ2-1	TGTGCCAGCTCACCCACTAGCGTTCCTTACAGCTACAATGAGCAGTTCTTC	CASSPTSVPYSYNEQFF
few	-	TRBV19	TRBJ1-1	TGTGCCAGTAGTCTCCTAGAAATGAACACTGAAGCTTTCTTT	CASSLLEMNTEAFF
few	TRBD2	TRBV19	TRBJ2-7	TGTGCCAGTAGTACCGTCGGGCTAGCGGGTAATAGCTCCTACGAGCAGTACTTC	CASSTVGLAGNSSYEQYF
-	TRBD2	TRBV19	TRBJ2-5	TGTGCCAGTAGCCTCCCTCCCGACACTAGCGGGAGCCAAGAGACCCAGTACTTC	CASSLPPDTSGSQETQYF
-	-	TRBV5-1	TRBJ1-5	TGCGCCAGCAGCTTGGGGGGCCCTACCAGCCAGCCCCAGCATTTT	CASSLGGPTSQPQHF
-	TRBD2	TRBV10-1	TRBJ2-1	TGCGCCAGCAGTGAGACCCAGCGGGAGAGGGCCGGGCAGTTCTTC	CASSETQRERAGQFF
-	TRBD1	TRBV10-3	TRBJ1-4	TGTGCCATCAGTGAAACACAGGGGGAAAAACTGTTTTTT	CAISETQGEKLFF
-	-	TRBV11-3	TRBJ2-7	TGTGCCAGCAGCTTATCATACACCGGGGTACCCTACGAGCAGTACTTC	CASSLSYTGVPYEQYF
once	TRBD2	TRBV7-2	TRBJ2-7	TGTGCCAGCACGTCTAGCGGGAGTCGCGAGCAGTACTTC	CASTSSGSREQYF
-	-	TRBV27	TRBJ2-7	TGTGCCAGCAGTTTGGTCAGGGCCCACGAGCAGTACTTC	CASSLVRAHEQYF
-	TRBD1	TRBV5-1	TRBJ1-2	TGCGCCAGTTATCCCGGGACAGGCAACTATGGCTACACCTTC	CASYPGTGNYGYTF
-	-	TRBV7-3	TRBJ2-1	TGTGCCAGCAGCCCTTACACCCCAACTAGTTCGGGGTACAATGAGCAGTTCTTC	CASSPYTPTSSGYNEQFF
-	-	TRBV30	TRBJ1-2	TGTGCCTGGAAAAAGAGTCGTTATGGCTACACCTTC	CAWKKSRYGYTF
-	TRBD2	TRBV4-2	TRBJ2-1	TGTGCCAGCAGCCAAGATCCCGGGACTAGCGGGAGTAATGAGCAGTTCTTC	CASSQDPGTSGSNEQFF
-	TRBD2	TRBV9	TRBJ2-1	TGTGCCAGCAGCGTAGTCACTAGCGGGGATAATGAGCAGTTCTTC	CASSVVTSGDNEQFF
-	TRBD2	TRBV19	TRBJ2-1	TGTGCCAGTAGTCCTCGACTAGCGCTCAATGAGCAGTTCTTC	CASSPRLALNEQFF
-	-	TRBV7-9	TRBJ2-7	TGTGCCAGCAGCTCTCAGGGAAGGAGCTCCTACGAGCAGTACTTC	CASSSQGRSSYEQYF
few	TRBD1	TRBV7-9	TRBJ2-5	TGTGCCAGCAGCGAACAGGGGAGTCGGGAGACCCAGTACTTC	CASSEQGSRETQYF
-	TRBD1	TRBV9	TRBJ2-3	TGTGCCAGCAGCGGACCGGGACAGAGAGATACGCAGTATTTT	CASSGPGQRDTQYF
-	-	TRBV19	TRBJ1-2	TGTGCCAGTAGTATCGTCAGGCTGAACTATGGCTACACCTTC	CASSIVRLNYGYTF
-	-	TRBV10-3	TRBJ2-2	TGTGCCATCAGACCCTCCGGGGTCCATAGCCGCGGGGAGCTGTTTTTT	CAIRPSGVHSRGELFF
-	-	TRBV5-4	TRBJ1-4	TGTGCCAGCAGCAACGAGGGCCTCTCTGAAAAACTGTTTTTT	CASSNEGLSEKLFF
-	TRBD1	TRBV6-5	TRBJ2-7	TGTGCCAGCAGTTACGCCCGACAGGGGTACGAGCAGTACTTC	CASSYARQGYEQYF
-	TRBD1	TRBV30	TRBJ2-7	TGTGCCTGGACCCTGACAGGGCTCGAGCAGTACTTC	CAWTLTGLEQYF
-	-	TRBV7-8	TRBJ2-6	TGTGCCAGCAGCTCTGACGGGCGGCGCGCCTCTGGGGCCAACGGCCTGACTTTC	CASSSDGRRASGANGLTF
-	-	TRBV7-2	TRBJ2-7	TGTGCCAGCAGCTTAGAGGCAGGGGGGCACTACGAGCAGTACTTC	CASSLEAGGHYEQYF
-	-	TRBV29-1	TRBJ2-3	TGCAGCAGCGATTTAGGGGGCACAGATACGCAGTATTTT	CSSDLGGTDTQYF